This passage covers 24 T cell receptor beta chains from one sample sequenced in a study of T cell changes during pregnancy in multiple sclerosis. Repertoires were generated with immunoSEQ multiplex PCR, while TCRdb's copy carries only in-frame clones and drops some. Of about 70,000 clones listed, about 90% are singletons. Material: peripheral blood, obtained in the third trimester of pregnancy. The receptors stem from a female donor in good health, enrolled as a control in a pregnancy study.

This clone was seen a single time. V gene TRBV14 combines with J gene TRBJ1-3; D remains ambiguous. The CDR3 is made up of 14 amino acids. The ends were cut back, 2 bases at V and 0 bases at J, with 5 bases in the middle. Germline V CDR1 and CDR2: SGHDN, FVKESK. This CDR3 reads CASSQKSSGNTIYF. As DNA, the CDR3 is TGTGCCAGCAGCCAAAAGAGCTCTGGAAACACCATATATTTT.

As for this clone: At one of its ends the junction is not consistent with the germline gene, which may arise from a read error. The V and J genes are TRBV5-4 and TRBJ1-2; TRBD1 might be the D (6 bases). In germline, CDR1 is SGHNT, CDR2 YYREEE (reference sequence). The CDR3 runs to 12 residues. As DNA, the CDR3 is TGTGCCAGCAGTTTGGACAGCTATGGCTACACCTTC. Protein product: CASSLDSYGYTF.

The chain couples TRBV20-1 to TRBJ1-4, with D unresolved. CDR3 size: 10 residues. Germline lookup yields CDR1 DFQATT and CDR2 SNEGSKA (reference sequence). Trimming took off 6 bases at V and 4 bases at J, with 3 bases between the two ends. CDR3 nucleotide sequence: TGCAGTGCCCGTAATGAAAAACTGTTTTTT. This sequence encodes CSARNEKLFF.

As regards this clone: The same CDR3 is also encoded by other DNA sequences in this sample. V gene TRBV19 combines with J gene TRBJ1-1; TRBD1 agrees at 9 bases. Looked up from germline, CDR1 is LNHDA and CDR2 is SQIVND (reference sequence). V gave up 3 bases and J gave up 5 bases; unmatched junction bases: 4. This CDR3 has 14 amino acids. CDR3 sequence: CASSMGQGYTEAFF. The CDR3 coding sequence is TGTGCCAGTAGTATGGGACAGGGTTATACTGAAGCTTTCTTT.

This clone was seen only once. The chain has TRBV18 and TRBJ2-5, with TRBD2 matching over 9 bases. The V segment lost 1 base and the J segment 5 bases; nucleotides outside the gene matches: 8. Per the germline V gene, CDR1 is KGHSH and CDR2 is LQKENI. CDR3 length: 16 amino acids. The CDR3 nucleotides are TGTGCCAGCTCACCACTCGCGGGGGGGCAGGTGGAGACCCAGTACTTC. Residues: CASSPLAGGQVETQYF. The variable domain in full, with the rest retrieved from reference TRBV18 and TRBJ2-5, is NAGVMQNPRHLVRRRGQEARLRCSPMKGHSHVYWYRQLPEEGLKFMVYLQKENIIDESGMPKERFSAEFPKEGPSILRIQQVVRGDSAAYFCASSPLAGGQVETQYFGPGTRLLVL.

The V and J genes are TRBV9 and TRBJ2-3, with 7 bases identical to TRBD2. Germline CDR1 is SGDLS and CDR2 is YYNGEE. The CDR3 extends over 14 amino acids. V lost 3 bases and J lost 2; bases outside the gene matches: 3. Written as DNA, the CDR3 is TGTGCCAGCAGCGCCGGGGGGACCACAGATACGCAGTATTTT. Its protein is CASSAGGTTDTQYF.

The rearrangement links TRBV29-1 to TRBJ2-1; no clear D gene. From germline, CDR1 is SQVTM and CDR2 ANQGSEA. This CDR3 spans 12 amino acids. The CDR3, as DNA: TGCAGTTACCGGAGCTCCTACAATGAGCAGTTCTTC. Translating it yields CSYRSSYNEQFF.

This chain uses TRBV4-3 with TRBJ2-7; 9 bases are a match to TRBD1. Germline CDR1 reads LGHNA; CDR2 reads YSLEER. CDR3 length: 15 amino acids. V was pared by 0 bases and J by 3 bases, with 3 bases of the junction left unmatched. As DNA, the CDR3 is TGCGCCAGCAGCCAAGATAGGGGACAGGGCTACGAGCAGTACTTC. Encoded protein: CASSQDRGQGYEQYF.

The J gene is TRBJ2-5, the V gene TRBV29-1, with D perhaps matching TRBD1 (6 bases). CDR1 is SQVTM, CDR2 ANQGSEA, per germline. The V end lost 0 bases, the J end lost 2 bases, and 16 bases lay between the germline ends. The CDR3 covers 16 residues. The CDR3 is CSVEDLPVGGQETQYF. CDR3 DNA: TGCAGCGTTGAAGATCTCCCAGTAGGGGGTCAAGAGACCCAGTACTTC.

The chain joins TRBV6-6 to TRBJ1-2, with 8 bases that match TRBD1. Germline CDR1 MNHNY, CDR2 SVGAGI (reference sequence). J gave up 4 bases and V 5 bases, and 6 bases lay outside the gene matches. The CDR3 has 14 amino acids. The chain's CDR3 is CASSRAQGGYGYTF. The DNA for the CDR3 is TGTGCCAGCAGTAGGGCACAGGGGGGCTATGGCTACACCTTC.

The V gene is TRBV25-1, the J gene TRBJ1-1; possibly TRBD1 for D (6 bases). Germline values: CDR1 MGHDK, CDR2 SYGVNS. The CDR3 totals 14 residues. V lost 5 bases and J 1 base, leaving 11 bases between the germline ends. In DNA form, the CDR3 reads TGTGCCAGCAGTCAAAAAGGGGGGAACACTGAAGCTTTCTTT. Translated: CASSQKGGNTEAFF. Filled out from reference TRBV25-1 and TRBJ1-1, the complete variable domain reads EADIYQTPRYLVIGTGKKITLECSQTMGHDKMYWYQQDPGMELHLIHYSYGVNSTEKGDLSSESTVSRIRTEHFPLTLESARPSHTSQYLCASSQKGGNTEAFFGQGTRLTVV.

A few counts support this clone. The CDR3 loop is CASRQNAGGSTEAFF. CDR3 bases: TGTGCCAGCAGACAAAACGCCGGGGGGAGCACTGAAGCTTTCTTT. The chain has TRBV7-3 and TRBJ1-1; D possibly corresponds to TRBD1 (5 bases). Trimming stripped 6 bases from V and 4 bases from J, with 18 bases between. The CDR3 has 15 amino acids. Germline V lookup: CDR1 SGHTA, CDR2 FQGTGA.

This clone was seen only a few times. The chain uses TRBV9 and TRBJ1-6, with a possible D match to TRBD1 (5 bases). Per germline, CDR1 SGDLS and CDR2 YYNGEE. The CDR3 consists of 15 residues. Trimming left V 4 bases short and J 9 bases short, with 17 bases between. The CDR3 sequence: CASSPGGGAGSPLHF. The CDR3 coding sequence is TGTGCCAGCAGCCCTGGTGGAGGGGCCGGTTCACCCCTCCACTTT.

CDR3 loop: CASSGPSTISYEQYF. Written as DNA, the CDR3 is TGTGCCAGCAGCGGTCCAAGCACGATATCCTACGAGCAGTACTTC. The chain links TRBV7-9 to TRBJ2-7, with no clear D. The CDR3 spans 15 residues. Trimming cost V 5 bases and J 1 base, with 15 bases left between them. CDR1 SEHNR and CDR2 FQNEAQ come from the germline V gene (reference sequence). Supplemented by reference TRBV7-9 and TRBJ2-7, the full variable domain reads DTGVSQNPRHKITKRGQNVTFRCDPISEHNRLYWYRQTLGQGPEFLTYFQNEAQLEKSRLLSDRFSAERPKGSFSTLEIQRTEQGDSAMYLCASSGPSTISYEQYFGPGTRLTVT.

The rearrangement links TRBV7-9 to TRBJ1-2; D gene uncertain. Per germline, CDR1 SEHNR and CDR2 FQNEAQ (reference sequence). Trimming took 5 bases from V and 2 from J, leaving 12 bases between them. There are 14 residues in the CDR3. CDR3 nucleotides: TGTGCCAGCAGCCTAACTTTTGTGAACTATGGCTACACCTTC. Residues: CASSLTFVNYGYTF.

V and J are TRBV4-2 and TRBJ2-5; tentative D call: TRBD2 (5 bases). This CDR3 contains 17 residues. Germline V gives CDR1 LGHNA, CDR2 YNFKEQ. V lost 2 bases, J lost 2 bases, and 18 bases lay in between. The CDR3: CASSQSLAGFLQETQYF. CDR3 coding DNA: TGTGCCAGCAGCCAATCCCTGGCGGGCTTTCTACAAGAGACCCAGTACTTC.

The chain employs TRBV7-9 and TRBJ2-3; TRBD1 aligns across 9 bases. The J segment lost 0 bases and the V segment lost 2 bases, leaving 6 bases of the junction unmatched. The CDR3 is 17 amino acids. CDR1 and CDR2 (germline): SEHNR, FQNEAQ (reference sequence). The chain's CDR3 is CASSLRAGTGSTDTQYF. The CDR3 DNA follows: TGTGCCAGCAGCTTAAGGGCCGGGACAGGGAGCACAGATACGCAGTATTTT.

The gene calls are TRBV21-1 and TRBJ1-4. TRBV21-1 is noted as a pseudogene. CDR3 length: 15 amino acids. The DNA for the CDR3 is TGTGCCAGCAGCAAAGAGGCGGGGAGGGCTGAAAAACTGTTTTTT. Protein sequence: CASSKEAGRAEKLFF.

The V gene is TRBV10-3, the J gene TRBJ2-7; 9 bases are shared with TRBD1. Germline V CDR1 and CDR2: ENHRY, SYGVKD. V shed 4 bases, J shed 2 bases, and the junction held 3 bases outside the gene matches. The CDR3 is 14 residues long. CDR3 sequence: CAISVGTGTYEQYF. The CDR3 nucleotides read TGTGCCATCAGTGTAGGGACAGGGACCTACGAGCAGTACTTC.

In its sample, this clone was seen many times. This chain joins TRBV21-1 and TRBJ1-2; the table assigns TRBD1, which was not confirmed against the DNA. TRBV21-1 is assigned pseudogene status. The CDR3 contains 15 residues. CDR3 in DNA: TGTGCCAGCAGCAGGGATACAGGAGCTCCCTATGGCTACACCTTC. Protein product: CASSRDTGAPYGYTF.

The genes are TRBV29-1 and TRBJ1-2; 11 bases line up with TRBD1. CDR3 length: 15 residues. In germline, CDR1 is SQVTM, CDR2 ANQGSEA. V lost 1 base, J lost 8 bases, and 9 bases stayed unmatched. CDR3 sequence (DNA): TGCAGCGTTGAAGGAGGGACAGGGGGATGGCGAGGCTACACCTTC. This sequence encodes CSVEGGTGGWRGYTF.

This chain links TRBV5-6 with TRBJ2-1; 10 positions match TRBD2. The J segment lost 1 base and the V segment lost 1 base, leaving 8 bases of the junction unmatched. CDR1 and CDR2 from the germline V gene are SGHDT and YYEEEE. The CDR3 is 18 amino acids. CDR3 loop: CASSLRGAGGLSYNEQFF. CDR3 nucleotide sequence: TGTGCCAGCAGCTTGAGGGGAGCGGGGGGGCTTTCCTACAATGAGCAGTTCTTC.

The genes are TRBV5-6 and TRBJ2-5; 7 nucleotides match TRBD1. V dropped 3 bases and J dropped 1; count of bases not matched to a gene: 9. Germline V gene data show CDR1 as SGHDT and CDR2 as YYEEEE. The CDR3 has 16 residues. The DNA for the CDR3 is TGTGCCAGCAGCTCCCGCCCAGGGACAGCCCAAGAGACCCAGTACTTC. Translating it yields CASSSRPGTAQETQYF.

This chain connects TRBV5-1 to TRBJ1-6; 7 bases agree with TRBD1. The CDR3 is 14 amino acids. Germline V gene lookup returns CDR1 SGHRS and CDR2 YFSETQ. The V and J ends lost 0 bases and 9 bases, in that order; junction bases with no gene match: 3. CDR3: CASSLDRGSSPLHF. The CDR3 DNA reads as TGCGCCAGCAGCTTGGACAGGGGCTCTTCACCCCTCCACTTT.